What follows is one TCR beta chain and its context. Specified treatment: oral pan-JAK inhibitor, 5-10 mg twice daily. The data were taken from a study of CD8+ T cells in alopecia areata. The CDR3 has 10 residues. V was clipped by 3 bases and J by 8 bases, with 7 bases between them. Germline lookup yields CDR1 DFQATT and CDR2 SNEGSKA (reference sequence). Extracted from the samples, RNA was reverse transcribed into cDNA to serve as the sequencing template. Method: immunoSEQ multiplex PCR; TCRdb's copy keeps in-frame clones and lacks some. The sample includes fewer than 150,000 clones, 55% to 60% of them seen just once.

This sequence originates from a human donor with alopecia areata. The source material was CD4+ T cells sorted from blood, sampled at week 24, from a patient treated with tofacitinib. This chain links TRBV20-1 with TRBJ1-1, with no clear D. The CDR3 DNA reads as TGCAGTGCTAGTAGGGTCGAAGCTTTCTTT. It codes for CSASRVEAFF.